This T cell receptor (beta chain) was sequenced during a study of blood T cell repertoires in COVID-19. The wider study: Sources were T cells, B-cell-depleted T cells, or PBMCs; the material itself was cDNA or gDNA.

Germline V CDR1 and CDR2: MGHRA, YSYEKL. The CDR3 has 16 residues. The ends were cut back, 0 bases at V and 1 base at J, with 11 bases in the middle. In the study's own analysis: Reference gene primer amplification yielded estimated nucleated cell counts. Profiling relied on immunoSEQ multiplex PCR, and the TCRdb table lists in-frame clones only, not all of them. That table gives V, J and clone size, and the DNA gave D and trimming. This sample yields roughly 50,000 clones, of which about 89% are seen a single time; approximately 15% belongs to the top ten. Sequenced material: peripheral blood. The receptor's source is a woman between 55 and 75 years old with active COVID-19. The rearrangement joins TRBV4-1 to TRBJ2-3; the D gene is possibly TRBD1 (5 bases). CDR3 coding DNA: TGCGCCAGCAGCCAAGAGGGGCAACAGCGCACAGATACGCAGTATTTT. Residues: CASSQEGQQRTDTQYF.